The 15 T cell receptor beta chains in this list originate from one sample, sequenced in a study of blood T cells in healthy people across ages. Next came a second PCR, run for about 7 to 12 cycles, which used a sample-barcoded 5' primer along with a J-beta primer mix. TCRdb re-called the 5' RACE reads with MiXCR, one entry per CDR3 protein. The table records approximately 850,000 distinct CDR3 sequences, approximately 48% of them present only once. The sequencing input was blood. The receptors here all came from a man between 60 and 75 years old in good health.

The chain couples TRBV7-2 to TRBJ1-5, with unresolved D. This CDR3 has 14 amino acids. CDR1 is SGHTA, CDR2 FQGNSA, per germline. V shed 2 bases and J shed 5 bases, with 10 bases lying between them. The CDR3: CASSLRHLDQPQHF. The CDR3 nucleotides read TGTGCCAGCAGCTTAAGACACCTCGATCAGCCCCAGCATTTT.

The CDR3 loop reads CASSPGTGDQETQYF. CDR3 DNA: TGTGCCAGCAGTCCCGGGACAGGGGACCAAGAGACCCAGTACTTC. The rearrangement uses TRBV6-2 or TRBV6-3 and TRBJ2-5; the match to TRBD1 covers 10 bases. J gave up 0 bases and V 5 bases, and 3 bases lay outside the gene matches. CDR1 MNHEY and CDR2 SVGEGT come from the germline V gene. The CDR3 sequence is 15 residues long.

The rearrangement uses TRBV20-1 and TRBJ2-7; D remains unclear. Germline values: CDR1 DFQATT, CDR2 SNEGSKA (reference sequence). Trimming pared 5 bases from V and 6 bases from J, leaving 14 bases between. The CDR3 consists of 12 residues. CDR3 loop: CSAFSDPLEQYF. The CDR3 coding sequence is TGCAGTGCTTTTTCTGATCCTCTCGAGCAGTACTTC.

V gene TRBV27 combines with J gene TRBJ2-5, with D possibly TRBD2 on 5 matching bases. Trimming stripped 5 bases from V and 11 bases from J, with 18 bases between. The CDR3 has 13 residues. CDR1 and CDR2 (germline): MNHEY, SMNVEV (reference sequence). The CDR3 DNA reads TGTGCCAGCAGTCCCTACGAGGGTGATGAGCAGTACTTC. Translation: CASSPYEGDEQYF.

This clonotype occurred once. The V call is TRBV4-3, the J call TRBJ1-2; TRBD1 is a possible D gene (5 bases). The germline V gene encodes CDR1 LGHNA and CDR2 YSLEER. The ends were cut back, 0 bases at V and 8 bases at J, with 13 bases in the middle. The CDR3 consists of 14 residues. The CDR3 DNA sequence: TGCGCCAGCAGCCAAGATCGGCAGGGTGGGGGCTACACCTTC. It yields the protein CASSQDRQGGGYTF.

In its sample, this clonotype was seen a few times. The rearrangement joins TRBV28 to TRBJ2-7; D may match TRBD1 or TRBD2 (5 bases each). The germline V and J ends were trimmed by 2 bases and 2 bases, with 10 bases remaining between them. Germline CDR1 reads MDHEN; CDR2 reads SYDVKM. This CDR3 contains 14 residues. The CDR3 spells CASSLEGPPYEQYF. The CDR3 bases are TGTGCCAGCAGTTTAGAGGGACCCCCCTACGAGCAGTACTTC.

The rearrangement uses TRBV7-2 and TRBJ2-7, with TRBD2 identical over 9 bases. The J segment lost 7 bases and the V segment lost 5 bases, leaving 9 bases of the junction unmatched. Germline CDR1 reads SGHTA; CDR2 reads FQGNSA. The CDR3 runs 14 residues. CDR3 loop: CASSPLAGNGEQYF. The CDR3 DNA reads TGTGCCAGCAGCCCACTAGCGGGTAATGGTGAGCAGTACTTC.

The chain has TRBV7-3 and TRBJ1-5; perhaps TRBD1 as D (6 bases). The germline V gene encodes CDR1 SGHTA and CDR2 FQGTGA. V lost 5 bases and J lost 6, with 14 bases in between. This CDR3 is built from 14 residues. CDR3 sequence: CASSPTGAPQPQHF. DNA of the CDR3: TGTGCCAGCAGCCCGACGGGGGCGCCTCAGCCCCAGCATTTT.

This chain connects TRBV25-1 to TRBJ2-7; 11 bases line up with TRBD1. With 8 bases clipped from V and 2 bases from J, the junction kept 2 bases outside the gene matches. The CDR3 is made up of 13 amino acids. Germline CDR1 and CDR2: MGHDK and SYGVNS. CDR3 sequence: CASGQGATYEQYF. The CDR3 nucleotides read TGTGCCAGCGGACAGGGGGCAACCTACGAGCAGTACTTC.

On this clonotype itself: It may be a read error: a sequence one base away is much more abundant. The chain carries TRBV6-6 and TRBJ2-3; perhaps TRBD2 as D (6 bases). The CDR3 runs 15 residues. CDR1 is MNHNY and CDR2 is SVGAGI in the germline V gene (reference sequence). The CDR3 bases are TGTACCAGCCGCCCCCCTGGGGGGAGCACAGATACGCAGTATTTT. This codes for CTSRPPGGSTDTQYF.

There are a few counts of this clonotype. The chain is built from TRBV28 and TRBJ2-3, with 7 positions matching TRBD2. Germline trimming cut 4 bases from V and 3 bases from J; bases unmatched to any gene: 7. The CDR3 has 15 residues. Germline V gene sequence: CDR1 MDHEN, CDR2 SYDVKM. The DNA for the CDR3 is TGTGCCAGCAGTTCGGAGCGGGGTACGACAGATACGCAGTATTTT. This gives the protein CASSSERGTTDTQYF.

This clonotype has a single count. The chain joins TRBV2 to TRBJ2-1, with 7 nucleotides matching TRBD1. Germline loops: CDR1 SNHLY, CDR2 FYNNEI. The ends lost 4 bases at V and 10 bases at J; junction bases unmatched: 19. The CDR3 consists of 17 residues. The CDR3 nucleotides read TGTGCCAGCAGTGGAGTTGAGGGGGCATCCGTAGACTACGAGCAGTTCTTC. It encodes CASSGVEGASVDYEQFF.

This clonotype was seen a handful of times. At one end, the junction sequence differs from germline, possibly due to a read error. The V gene is TRBV6-5, the J gene TRBJ1-4; D call uncertain. The germline V gene encodes CDR1 MNHEY and CDR2 SVGAGI. The CDR3 is 13 amino acids. CDR3 nucleotide sequence: TGTGCCAGCAGTTACAACCCTGGTGAAAAGCTGTTTTTT. This translates into CASSYNPGEKLFF.

The V and J genes are TRBV29-1 and TRBJ2-3; 12 bases agree with TRBD2. The CDR3 spans 18 residues. The trim removed 3 bases at V and 4 bases at J, leaving 14 bases unmatched. The germline CDR1 and CDR2 sequences are SQVTM and ANQGSEA. The CDR3 region has the DNA TGCAGCGTTGACGACCTAGCGGGGGGGCCTCATTCCCCAGATACGCAGTATTTT. This translates into CSVDDLAGGPHSPDTQYF.

This chain uses TRBV9 with TRBJ2-3; D unresolved. The CDR3 covers 13 residues. CDR1 is SGDLS and CDR2 is YYNGEE in the germline V gene. Deletions cut 0 bases from V and 6 bases from J, with 8 bases between. CDR3 loop: CASSVGPPDTQYF. The CDR3 nucleotides read TGTGCCAGCAGCGTAGGCCCTCCGGATACGCAGTATTTT. Drawing the rest from reference TRBV9 and TRBJ2-3, the complete variable domain is DSGVTQTPKHLITATGQRVTLRCSPRSGDLSVYWYQQSLDQGLQFLIQYYNGEERAKGNILERFSAQQFPDLHSELNLSSLELGDSALYFCASSVGPPDTQYFGPGTRLTVL.